This entry lists 17 T cell receptor beta chains sequenced from one sample in a study of blood T cells in healthy people across ages. A J-beta primer mix and a sample-barcoded 5' primer were used in a second PCR of about 7 to 12 cycles. MiXCR, run by TCRdb on the 5' RACE reads, gives a single entry per CDR3 protein. Of approximately 350,000 distinct CDR3 sequences detected, roughly half appear once; the ten largest clones hold around 50%. The sequenced sample was blood. These TCRs come from a man aged 60 to 69 in good health.

The CDR3 protein is CASSLDTRSTNEKLFF. CDR3 coding DNA: TGTGCCAGCTCACTCGACACCCGGTCAACTAATGAAAAACTGTTTTTT. V gene TRBV18 combines with J gene TRBJ1-4; no reliable D call. Trimming removed 4 bases at V and 0 bases at J, with 12 bases between. The CDR3 contains 16 residues. Germline V gives CDR1 KGHSH, CDR2 LQKENI.

The chain is built from TRBV10-3 and TRBJ2-7, with unresolved D. Germline CDR1 is ENHRY and CDR2 is SYGVKD. The ends were cut back, 6 bases at V and 2 bases at J, with 8 bases in the middle. The CDR3 spans 12 residues. Here the CDR3 reads CAISTQTYEQYF. The CDR3, as DNA: TGTGCCATCAGCACGCAGACCTACGAGCAGTACTTC.

This clonotype showed up just once. V usage is TRBV7-9 and J usage is TRBJ2-5; D gene uncertain. V shed 6 bases and J shed 5 bases, with 13 bases lying between them. The CDR3 extends over 13 amino acids. Germline CDR1 is SEHNR and CDR2 is FQNEAQ (reference sequence). CDR3: CASRTLVEETQYF. In DNA form, the CDR3 reads TGTGCCAGCAGGACTCTCGTCGAGGAGACCCAGTACTTC.

In its sample, this clonotype was seen a few times. The chain is built from TRBV5-1 and TRBJ2-7, with 9 bases aligning to TRBD1. J gave up 1 base and V 3 bases, and 5 bases lay outside the gene matches. The germline V gene has CDR1 SGHRS and CDR2 YFSETQ. The CDR3 totals 15 residues. CDR3 bases: TGCGCCAGCAGCTCGGGGGACAGGGTTTCCTACGAGCAGTACTTC. Encoded protein: CASSSGDRVSYEQYF.

This clonotype was picked up a small number of times. The gene calls are TRBV5-1 and TRBJ2-7, with TRBD1 matching over 8 bases. CDR3 length: 13 residues. After removal of 6 bases from V and 3 bases from J, the junction contained 5 bases not matched to a gene. The V gene's germline CDR1 is SGHRS and CDR2 YFSETQ. The CDR3 DNA sequence: TGCGCCAGCACCCCGGACAGGGTCTACGAGCAGTACTTC. As protein: CASTPDRVYEQYF.

The J gene is TRBJ2-1, the V gene TRBV7-2; D possibly corresponds to TRBD2 (6 bases). The CDR3 sequence is 16 residues long. V shed 1 base and J shed 4 bases, with 14 bases lying between them. CDR1 is SGHTA, CDR2 FQGNSA, per germline. The CDR3 reads CASSLDGGIGYNEQFF. For the CDR3, the DNA is TGTGCCAGCAGCTTAGATGGCGGGATAGGTTACAATGAGCAGTTCTTC.

This clonotype has a handful of counts. In nucleotides, the CDR3 is TGCAGTGCTAGAGATCCCCTGATCACAGATACGCAGTATTTT. Translation gives CSARDPLITDTQYF. The J gene is TRBJ2-3, the V gene TRBV20-1; D is undetermined. The V gene lost 0 bases and the J gene lost 2 bases, with 9 bases spanning the gap. The CDR3 loop spans 14 amino acids. CDR1 is DFQATT and CDR2 is SNEGSKA in the germline V gene (reference sequence).

The rearrangement joins TRBV6-6 to TRBJ2-7, with D perhaps matching TRBD1 (6 bases). V lost 7 bases and J lost 4, with 14 bases in between. Germline V lookup: CDR1 MNHNY, CDR2 SVGAGI (reference sequence). The CDR3 runs to 13 residues. The CDR3 is CASTPGQQYEQYF. In DNA, the CDR3 is TGTGCCAGCACTCCGGGACAACAATACGAGCAGTACTTC.

This clonotype has at least ten counts. The gene calls are TRBV13 and TRBJ2-3; D is perhaps TRBD2 (5 bases). The ends were cut back, 2 bases at V and 4 bases at J, with 10 bases in the middle. Per germline, CDR1 PRHDT and CDR2 FYEKMQ (reference sequence). The CDR3 runs 14 residues. The CDR3 coding sequence is TGTGCCAGCAGCTTATATACTAGTCCAGATACGCAGTATTTT. Protein: CASSLYTSPDTQYF.

This clonotype has at least ten counts. This CDR3 reads CASGRSLGTYEQYF. The CDR3 DNA reads TGTGCCAGCGGTCGGAGCCTGGGGACCTACGAGCAGTACTTC. This sequence joins TRBV6-2 or TRBV6-3 and TRBJ2-7; no clear D. The CDR3 extends over 14 amino acids. Germline assignment: CDR1 MNHEY and CDR2 SVGEGT. V lost 8 bases and J lost 2, with 16 bases in between.

The chain joins TRBV6-5 to TRBJ2-1; the D gene is possibly TRBD2 (7 bases). CDR1 is MNHEY, CDR2 SVGAGI, per germline. V was clipped by 2 bases and J by 8 bases, with 13 bases between them. This CDR3 is 14 amino acids long. The DNA of the CDR3 is TGTGCCAGCAGTTACGTGGGGGGGCCCCATGAGCAGTTCTTC. This gives the protein CASSYVGGPHEQFF.

The chain employs TRBV19 and TRBJ2-1; 8 bases fit TRBD2. J was trimmed by 0 bases and V by 5 bases; bases with no gene match: 15. This CDR3 comprises 19 residues. The germline gives CDR1 LNHDA, CDR2 SQIVND (reference sequence). CDR3 protein: CASSLRTSPAISSYNEQFF. As DNA, the CDR3 is TGTGCCAGTAGTCTGCGGACTAGCCCTGCAATAAGCTCCTACAATGAGCAGTTCTTC.

This clonotype was picked up a small number of times. The chain carries TRBV20-1 and TRBJ2-3; 7 nucleotides match TRBD2. Unmatched junction bases numbered 8, after V lost 8 bases and J lost 0 bases. Germline lookup yields CDR1 DFQATT and CDR2 SNEGSKA (reference sequence). The CDR3 is 14 amino acids. This CDR3 reads CSPHGRTSTDTQYF. Here the CDR3 DNA reads TGCAGTCCCCACGGGAGGACTAGCACAGATACGCAGTATTTT.

This clonotype was seen only once. CDR3 residues: CASSPRTSSSYNEQFF. CDR3 sequence (DNA): TGCGCCAGCAGTCCCCGAACTTCGAGCTCCTACAATGAGCAGTTCTTC. The gene calls are TRBV5-1 and TRBJ2-1; D is ambiguous. The CDR3 is 16 residues long. Germline V gene lookup returns CDR1 SGHRS and CDR2 YFSETQ. Trimming took off 5 bases at V and 0 bases at J, with 15 bases between the two ends.

This chain joins TRBV5-6 and TRBJ1-2; possible D gene TRBD1, 5 bases. Germline CDR1 is SGHDT and CDR2 is YYEEEE. CDR3 size: 15 residues. Trimming took 4 bases from V and 1 from J, leaving 14 bases between them. The CDR3 DNA reads as TGTGCCAGCAGCCCAAATGACAGACGTAACTATGGCTACACCTTC. This translates into CASSPNDRRNYGYTF. The full variable domain, rest sourced from reference TRBV5-6 and TRBJ1-2, is DAGVTQSPTHLIKTRGQQVTLRCSPKSGHDTVSWYQQALGQGPQFIFQYYEEEERQRGNFPDRFSGHQFPNYSSELNVNALLLGDSALYLCASSPNDRRNYGYTFGSGTRLTVV.

The chain couples TRBV6-5 to TRBJ2-7; D remains unclear. V gave up 8 bases and J gave up 2 bases, with 13 bases separating them. Germline V gives CDR1 MNHEY, CDR2 SVGAGI. The CDR3 has 13 amino acids. Written as DNA, the CDR3 is TGTGCCAGCGCCCCAAGGCCCACCTACGAGCAGTACTTC. This encodes CASAPRPTYEQYF.

The rearrangement joins TRBV18 to TRBJ2-5; D gene uncertain. The tail of the sequence fits TRBJ2-7 better, so the J call may be wrong. The V gene's germline CDR1 is KGHSH and CDR2 LQKENI. The CDR3 covers 12 residues. The CDR3 sequence is CASSNFGDEQYF. DNA of the CDR3: TGTGCCAGCTCAAACTTTGGCGACGAGCAGTACTTC.